This TCR beta chain came from a study of blood T cell repertoires in COVID-19 (dated by TCRdb to 2020 to 2022). Regarding the complete study: Samples from collaborators originated in the United States, Italy and Spain and spanned both the acute and convalescent phases of COVID-19. Where available, HLA class I and class II types were obtained from metadata supplied by the sample provider rather than from assay-based typing. The samples were drawn from two sources: the first 160 participants of the ongoing ImmuneRACE study, and about 1,300 subjects contributed by 6 global collaborators. Nearly every sample came with metadata listing a de-identified subject ID, COVID-19 status, age in years and sex. The prospective study material was composed of cDNA or gDNA derived from T cells, B-cell-depleted T cells, or PBMCs. Subjects who had been exposed to COVID-19, were actively infected with it, or had recovered from it provided the deeply sampled blood TCRbeta repertoires that made up the dataset. A freely available public database, intended as a resource for researchers studying the immune response to SARS-CoV-2, is where the repertoires were released.

Broad study findings and their caveats: Clinical and demographic metadata were provided uncurated, with the amount varying by source and participant.

This clone has more than one count but fewer than ten. No cognate antigen has been identified for it. No much larger clone is present one base from it, and per-base qualities are unavailable. Another Seattle source contributed samples from volunteer blood donors who had recovered from COVID-19. The collaborating institutions used their own protocols to collect whole blood in K2EDTA tubes. For TCRbeta analysis, collaborators shipped samples as frozen whole blood, isolated PBMCs, or DNA extracted from either of those sample types. V is cut back by 0 bases and J by 5 bases, with 8 bases in the junction unmatched. Its CDR3 holds 18 amino acids, cysteine through phenylalanine. Only the CDR3 portion is preserved as DNA: 54 bases, with reading frame beginning at the first base. The germline V gene provides CDR1 MNHEY and CDR2 SVGEGT. The immunoSEQ Assay, a bias-controlled multiplex PCR, was used to amplify TCRbeta CDR3 regions from genomic DNA. As for the authors' bioinformatics: Nucleated cell counts per sample were estimated from amplification of reference gene primers within the assay. To quantify the absolute abundance of each unique TCRbeta CDR3 rearrangement, sequence reads were collapsed and filtered. For each sample, productive Simpson clonality was calculated as the square root of Simpson's diversity index over productive rearrangements. What TCRdb holds here is the immuneACCESS table cut down to in-frame rearrangements. Part of the clones is not present; checked against another copy, under half of the missing clones reflect an unresolved V gene, and the others are unexplained. From that table come the V and J calls and clone size; the DNA was used to work out D and trimming. For this sample the table gives 200,000 to 300,000 clones, of which roughly 87% were detected only once. The top ten clonotypes cover more than 6% of the sample.

This receptor was identified in a man in his 60s who had recovered from COVID-19. In this chain, TRBV6-2 or TRBV6-3 is recombined with TRBJ2-4, with 12 junctional bases fitting TRBD2. Sequenced: peripheral blood. The nucleotide sequence is given as TGTGCCAGCAGTTACTCGAAACTAGCGGGGGGTGTTCAAAACATTCAGTACTTC. Protein translation: CASSYSKLAGGVQNIQYF.